The source of this T cell receptor beta chain is a study of a mutant IDH1 vaccine in newly diagnosed glioma. On the study more broadly: Those enrolled had earlier been treated with radiotherapy, temozolomide, or both, mostly both.

Time point of the sample: baseline, week 1 (first vaccination visit). The sample's treatment: pre-vaccination baseline after standard-of-care therapy. Profiled with immunoSEQ multiplex PCR; TCRdb holds only in-frame clones, not every one. The sample has roughly 21,000 clones; roughly 84% are singletons. The CDR3 runs 12 residues. Trimming stripped 2 bases from V and 7 bases from J, with 5 bases between. In germline, CDR1 is SGHNT, CDR2 YENEEA. The rearrangement uses TRBV11-3 and TRBJ2-2, with a possible D match to TRBD2 (5 bases). The source is a middle-aged man with glioma. The sequencing used PBMCs, collected from a glioma patient treated with radiotherapy, temozolomide or both. The CDR3 here is CASSLRGGELFF. CDR3 DNA: TGTGCCAGCAGCTTACGGGGCGGGGAGCTGTTTTTT.